This T cell receptor (beta chain) was identified during a study of blood T cell repertoires in COVID-19. Produced via immunoSEQ multiplex PCR; TCRdb's table is partial and in-frame only. The sample consists of tens of thousands of clones, 80% to 85% of them appearing once. Germline CDR1 SGHDN, CDR2 FVKESK. Trimming at V came to 4 bases and at J to 0 bases, leaving 7 bases not matched to a gene. The CDR3 loop spans 17 amino acids. This chain links TRBV14 with TRBJ2-1; 9 nucleotides line up with TRBD2. Sequencing input: peripheral blood. The receptor comes from a man younger than 40 with COVID-19, enrolled during active disease. The CDR3 nucleotides are TGTGCCAGCAGCCTCTTAGCGGGAGTTCCCTCCTACAATGAGCAGTTCTTC. It yields the protein CASSLLAGVPSYNEQFF.